One sample yielded the 6 T cell receptor beta chains listed below, sequenced in a study of CD8 T cells in Susac syndrome. Reverse transcription used roughly 0.45 to 1 ug RNA and random hexamers. One entry per CDR3 protein results from TCRdb running MiXCR on the immunoSEQ multiplex PCR reads. The sample holds roughly 160,000 distinct CDR3 sequences, over 85% seen once. The specimen sequenced was CD4+ T cells from PBMCs. The receptor set was obtained from a human donor in good health.

A single count supports this clonotype. The chain combines TRBV5-1 with TRBJ2-7, with 9 nucleotides matching TRBD2. Trimming cost V 2 bases and J 0 bases; bases outside gene matches: 12. This CDR3 contains 18 residues. Germline V gene data show CDR1 as SGHRS and CDR2 as YFSETQ. CDR3 nucleotide sequence: TGCGCCAGCAGCTTATCCAGCGGGGGGTCCCGGAGCTCCTACGAGCAGTACTTC. Protein: CASSLSSGGSRSSYEQYF.

The chain carries TRBV12-3 or TRBV12-4 and TRBJ2-2; 8 nucleotides match TRBD1. The length of the CDR3 is 15 residues. V was pared by 5 bases and J by 3 bases, with 5 bases of the junction left unmatched. The CDR3, as DNA: TGTGCCAGCAGTAGGACAGGGATCGACACCGGGGAGCTGTTTTTT. Protein sequence: CASSRTGIDTGELFF.

The V gene is TRBV20-1, the J gene TRBJ2-1; D is tentatively TRBD1 or TRBD2 (6 bases each). This CDR3 has 14 amino acids. Germline assignment: CDR1 DFQATT and CDR2 SNEGSKA (reference sequence). DNA for the CDR3: TGCAGCGCTGTGTCCGGGGGCATTGGTAATGAGCAGTTCTTC. It encodes CSAVSGGIGNEQFF.

This rearrangement joins TRBV29-1 to TRBJ2-1; D is unresolved. CDR3 length: 12 residues. The germline V gene encodes CDR1 SQVTM and CDR2 ANQGSEA. The ends were cut back, 2 bases at V and 8 bases at J, with 10 bases in the middle. Here the CDR3 reads CSVEKGHDEQFF. The CDR3 coding sequence is TGCAGCGTTGAAAAGGGCCACGATGAGCAGTTCTTC.

This clonotype was observed a few times. The V and J genes are TRBV5-1 and TRBJ2-5; no firm D call. Trimming pared 2 bases from V and 5 bases from J, leaving 13 bases between. Germline V gene sequence: CDR1 SGHRS, CDR2 YFSETQ. This CDR3 contains 14 residues. CDR3 in DNA: TGCGCCAGCAGCTTTAACAGTTTAGGGGAGACCCAGTACTTC. It codes for CASSFNSLGETQYF.

The CDR3 sequence: CATTARRTQYF. The CDR3 coding sequence is TGTGCCACCACAGCACGAAGGACGCAGTATTTT. The chain joins TRBV25-1 to TRBJ2-3; D is ambiguous. CDR1 is MGHDK, CDR2 SYGVNS, per germline. This CDR3 contains 11 residues. V shed 10 bases and J shed 9 bases, with 14 bases lying between them.